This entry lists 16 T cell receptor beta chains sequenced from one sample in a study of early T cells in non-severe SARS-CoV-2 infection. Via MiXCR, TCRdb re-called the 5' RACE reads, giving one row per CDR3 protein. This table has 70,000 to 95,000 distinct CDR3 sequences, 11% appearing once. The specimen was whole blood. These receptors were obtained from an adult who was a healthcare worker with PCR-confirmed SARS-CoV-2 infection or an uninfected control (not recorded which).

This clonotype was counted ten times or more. CDR3 bases: TGTGCCAGCAGTTTTTTATCAGGTCAAGAGACCCAGTACTTC. Translating gives CASSFLSGQETQYF. The gene calls are TRBV27 and TRBJ2-5; no clear D gene. Trimming removed 3 bases at V and 2 bases at J, with 10 bases between. The CDR3 has 14 amino acids. Germline CDR1 and CDR2: MNHEY and SMNVEV (reference sequence).

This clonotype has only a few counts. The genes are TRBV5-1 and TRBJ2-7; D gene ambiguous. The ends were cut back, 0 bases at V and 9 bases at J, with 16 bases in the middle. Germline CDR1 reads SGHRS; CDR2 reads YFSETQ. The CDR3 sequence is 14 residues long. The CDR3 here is CASSLDNRGWGQYF. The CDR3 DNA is TGCGCCAGCAGCTTGGATAACCGCGGCTGGGGGCAGTACTTC.

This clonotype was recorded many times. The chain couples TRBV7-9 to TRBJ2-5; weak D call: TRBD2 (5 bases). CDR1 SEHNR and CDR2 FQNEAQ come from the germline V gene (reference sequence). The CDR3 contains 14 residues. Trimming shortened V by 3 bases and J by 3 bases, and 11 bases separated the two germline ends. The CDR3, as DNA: TGTGCCAGCAGCTTTCGGGAAGACAAAGAGACCCAGTACTTC. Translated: CASSFREDKETQYF.

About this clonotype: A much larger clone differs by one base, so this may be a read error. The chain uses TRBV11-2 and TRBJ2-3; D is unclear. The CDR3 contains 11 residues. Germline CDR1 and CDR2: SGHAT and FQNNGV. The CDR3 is CASSDTDTQCF. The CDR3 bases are TGTGCCAGCAGCGACACAGATACGCAGTGTTTT.

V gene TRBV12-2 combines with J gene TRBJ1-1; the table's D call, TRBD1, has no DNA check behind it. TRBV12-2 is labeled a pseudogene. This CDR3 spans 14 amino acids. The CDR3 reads CASRPLHRHTEAFF. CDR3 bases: TGTGCAAGTCGCCCCCTTCACAGGCACACTGAAGCTTTCTTT.

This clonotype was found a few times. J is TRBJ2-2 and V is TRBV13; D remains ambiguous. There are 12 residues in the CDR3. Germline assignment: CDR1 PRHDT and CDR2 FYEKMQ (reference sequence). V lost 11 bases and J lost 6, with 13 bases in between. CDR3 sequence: CAPYIFPGELFF. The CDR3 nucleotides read TGTGCCCCCTACATTTTCCCCGGGGAGCTGTTTTTT.

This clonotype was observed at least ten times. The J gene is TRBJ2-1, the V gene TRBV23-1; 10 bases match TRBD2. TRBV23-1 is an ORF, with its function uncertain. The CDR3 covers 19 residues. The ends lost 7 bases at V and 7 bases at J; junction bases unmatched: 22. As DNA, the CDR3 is TGCGCCAGCACCCCGGGCAGGGTCCGGAATAGCGGGGGGAGGAATGAGCAGTTCTTC. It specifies CASTPGRVRNSGGRNEQFF.

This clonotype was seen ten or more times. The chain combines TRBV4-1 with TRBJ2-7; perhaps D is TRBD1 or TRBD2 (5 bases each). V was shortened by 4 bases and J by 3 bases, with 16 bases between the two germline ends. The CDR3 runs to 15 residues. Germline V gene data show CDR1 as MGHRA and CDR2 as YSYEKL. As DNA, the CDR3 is TGCGCCAGCAGCCCCGGGACCCCCGGTATCTACGAGCAGTACTTC. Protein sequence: CASSPGTPGIYEQYF.

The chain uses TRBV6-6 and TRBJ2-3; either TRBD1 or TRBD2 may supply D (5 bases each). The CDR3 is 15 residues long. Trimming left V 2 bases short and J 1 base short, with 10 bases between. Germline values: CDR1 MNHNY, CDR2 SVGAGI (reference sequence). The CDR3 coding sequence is TGTGCCAGCAGTTACCGGGGCCGGGGCACAGATACGCAGTATTTT. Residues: CASSYRGRGTDTQYF.

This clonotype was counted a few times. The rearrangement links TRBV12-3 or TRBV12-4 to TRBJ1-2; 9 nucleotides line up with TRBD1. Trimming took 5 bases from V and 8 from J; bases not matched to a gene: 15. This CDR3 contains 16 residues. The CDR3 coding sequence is TGTGCCAGCAGTCCCTCTCACGGACAGGGGACATGGGGCTACACCTTC. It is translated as CASSPSHGQGTWGYTF.

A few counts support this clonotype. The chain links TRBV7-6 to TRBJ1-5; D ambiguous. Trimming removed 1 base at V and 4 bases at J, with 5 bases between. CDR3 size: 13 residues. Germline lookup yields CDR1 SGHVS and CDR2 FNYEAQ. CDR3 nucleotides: TGTGCCAGCAGCTTAGTCGGGAATCAGCCCCAGCATTTT. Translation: CASSLVGNQPQHF.

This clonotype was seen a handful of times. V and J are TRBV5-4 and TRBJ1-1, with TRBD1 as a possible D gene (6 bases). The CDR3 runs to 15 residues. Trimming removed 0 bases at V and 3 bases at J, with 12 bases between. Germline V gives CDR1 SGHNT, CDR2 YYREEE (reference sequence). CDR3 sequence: CASSLDPHRDTEAFF. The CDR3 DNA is TGTGCCAGCAGCTTGGACCCCCACAGGGACACTGAAGCTTTCTTT.

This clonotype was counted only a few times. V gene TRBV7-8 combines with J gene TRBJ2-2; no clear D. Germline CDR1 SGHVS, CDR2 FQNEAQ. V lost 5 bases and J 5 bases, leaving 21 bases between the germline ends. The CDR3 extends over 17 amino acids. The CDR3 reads CASSPRVGSVRTGELFF. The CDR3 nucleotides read TGTGCCAGCAGCCCACGCGTAGGGTCAGTACGGACCGGGGAGCTGTTTTTT.

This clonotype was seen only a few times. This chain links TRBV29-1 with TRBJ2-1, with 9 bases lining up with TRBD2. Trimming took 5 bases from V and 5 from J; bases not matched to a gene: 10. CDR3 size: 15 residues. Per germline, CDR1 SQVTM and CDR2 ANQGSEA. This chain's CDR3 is CSVLRGGFINNEQFF. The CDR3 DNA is TGCAGCGTTCTGCGGGGGGGCTTTATTAACAATGAGCAGTTCTTC.

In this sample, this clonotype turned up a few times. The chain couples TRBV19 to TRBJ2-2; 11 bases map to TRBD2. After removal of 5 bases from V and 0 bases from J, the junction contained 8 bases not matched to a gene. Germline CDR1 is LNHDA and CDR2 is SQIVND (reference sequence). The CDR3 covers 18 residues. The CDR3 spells CASSARLAGRPNTGELFF. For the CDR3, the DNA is TGTGCCAGTAGTGCCAGACTAGCGGGGAGACCGAACACCGGGGAGCTGTTTTTT.

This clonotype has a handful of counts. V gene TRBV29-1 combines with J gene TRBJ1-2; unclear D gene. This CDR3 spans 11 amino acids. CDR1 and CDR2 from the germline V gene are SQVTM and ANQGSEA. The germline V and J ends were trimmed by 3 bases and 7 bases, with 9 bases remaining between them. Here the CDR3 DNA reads TGCAGCGTTGAGTCGGGGTCTGGCTACACCTTC. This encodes CSVESGSGYTF.